One TCR beta chain is described in this entry. The antigen remains undetermined. The data stem from a study of cytomegalovirus exposure and HLA in healthy donors. Germline trimming cut 10 bases from V and 8 bases from J; bases unmatched to any gene: 8. Looked up from germline, CDR1 is WNHNN and CDR2 is SYGVQD (reference sequence). The CDR3 extends over 13 amino acids. A multiplex PCR was run with 60 Vbeta primers and 13 Jbeta primers. Generated by immunoSEQ multiplex PCR, the TCRdb table keeps only in-frame clones and is missing some. This table holds under 100,000 clones, roughly 70% found once. Findings and caveats of the study: Among TCR beta chains of equal frequency, HLA-associated ones were more clonally expanded in a later analysis. CMV serostatus alone was available as immune exposure information.

The source is a woman aged 45 to 65 in good health and CMV-seropositive. The specimen was PBMCs. The chain is built from TRBV10-1 and TRBJ2-3; 11 nucleotides match TRBD2. The CDR3: CATGTSGLGTQYF. CDR3 nucleotide sequence: TGCGCCACCGGGACTAGCGGCTTAGGTACGCAGTATTTT.